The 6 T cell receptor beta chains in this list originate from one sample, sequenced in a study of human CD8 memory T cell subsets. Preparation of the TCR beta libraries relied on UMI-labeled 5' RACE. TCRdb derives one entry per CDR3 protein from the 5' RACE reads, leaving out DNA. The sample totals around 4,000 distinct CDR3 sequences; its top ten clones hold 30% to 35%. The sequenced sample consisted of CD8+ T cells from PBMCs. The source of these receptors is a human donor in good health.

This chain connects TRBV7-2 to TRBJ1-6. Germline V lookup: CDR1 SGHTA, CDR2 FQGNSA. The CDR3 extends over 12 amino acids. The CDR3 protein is CASSLEYSPLHF.

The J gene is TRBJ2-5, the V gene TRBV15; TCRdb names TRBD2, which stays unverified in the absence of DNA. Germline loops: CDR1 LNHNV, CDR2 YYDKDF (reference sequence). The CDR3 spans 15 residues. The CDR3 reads CATSKLLAGEETQYF.

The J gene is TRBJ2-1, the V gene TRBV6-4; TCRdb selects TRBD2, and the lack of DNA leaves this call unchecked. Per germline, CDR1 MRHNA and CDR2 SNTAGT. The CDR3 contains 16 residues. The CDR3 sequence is CASSGDQGAGGNEQFF.

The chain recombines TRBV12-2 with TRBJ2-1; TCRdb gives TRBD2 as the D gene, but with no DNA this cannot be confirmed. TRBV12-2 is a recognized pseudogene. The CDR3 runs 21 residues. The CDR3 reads CASRFSTGERMRGRPYNEQFF.

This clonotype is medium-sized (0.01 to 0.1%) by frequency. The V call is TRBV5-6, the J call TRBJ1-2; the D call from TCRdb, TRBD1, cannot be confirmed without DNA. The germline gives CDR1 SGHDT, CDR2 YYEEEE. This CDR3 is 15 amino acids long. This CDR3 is CASSFWTGNNYGYTF.

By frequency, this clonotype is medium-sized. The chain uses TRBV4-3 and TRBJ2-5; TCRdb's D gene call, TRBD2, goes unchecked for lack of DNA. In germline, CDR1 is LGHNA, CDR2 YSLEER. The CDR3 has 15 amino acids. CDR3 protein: CASSQGERDVETQYF.